This T cell receptor (beta chain) was recovered during a study of T-cell reconstitution after alpha-beta-depleted transplantation in children. Unique molecular identifiers were built into the TCRbeta library. TCRdb fed the PCR reads into MiXCR, producing one record per CDR3 protein. The data hold hundreds of thousands of distinct CDR3 sequences, with approximately 16% observed a single time. V gave up 7 bases and J gave up 8 bases, with 15 bases separating them. The CDR3 is 13 residues long. CDR1 and CDR2 from the germline V gene are MNHNS and SASEGT. This chain uses TRBV6-1 with TRBJ2-4, with D perhaps assigned TRBD1 or TRBD2 (5 bases each). The origin of this receptor is a human donor who donated a stem cell graft to a child with acute myeloid leukemia. Sequencing used PBMCs from the stem cell graft donor, obtained from the stem cell graft. CDR3: CASTRPGSDIQYF. The CDR3 nucleotides are TGTGCCAGCACTCGACCAGGGAGTGACATTCAGTACTTC.